The T cell receptor beta chain under discussion was sequenced for a study of blood T cell repertoires in COVID-19. TCRdb keeps only in-frame clones here, not all; method: immunoSEQ multiplex PCR. The sample consists of about 280,000 clones, 86% of them appearing once. Germline CDR1 reads LNHDA; CDR2 reads SQIVND (reference sequence). This CDR3 contains 14 residues. With V trimmed by 7 bases and J by 4 bases, 7 bases remained unmatched. J is TRBJ2-5 and V is TRBV19; 9 bases align to TRBD2. Sequenced material: peripheral blood. The TCR sequence derives from a woman aged 30 to 39 with active or convalescent COVID-19. This chain's CDR3 is CASKAGGGGETQYF. For the CDR3, the DNA is TGTGCCAGTAAGGCGGGAGGGGGGGGAGAGACCCAGTACTTC. Combining the CDR3 with reference TRBV19 and TRBJ2-5 gives the whole variable domain DGGITQSPKYLFRKEGQNVTLSCEQNLNHDAMYWYRQDPGQGLRLIYYSQIVNDFQKGDIAEGYSVSREKKESFPLTVTSAQKNPTAFYLCASKAGGGGETQYFGPGTRLLVL.